This T cell receptor beta chain was identified in a study of blood T cell dynamics during melanoma immunotherapy (TCRdb year 2020). Broadly, across the study: Patients with metastatic melanoma were treated with first-line pembrolizumab or nivolumab plus ipilimumab as standard of care in the United Kingdom. A training cohort was formed from consecutive patients, and a further independent group of patients from the same centre was pooled into an external validation set. To find early correlates of response, the study profiled the peripheral T cell receptor repertoires of patients with metastatic melanoma both before and after one cycle of checkpoint inhibitor therapy.

Study-wide conclusions, independent of this receptor: The relatively small sample size was recognized as a factor that could limit how well the results generalize. A bifurcated reorganization of the PBMC repertoire at W3, with increased clonality or increased diversity, was observed in patients who later achieved disease control, unlike in progressors. The study was unable to establish whether the T cell clones driving the repertoire changes were melanoma-specific or instead reflected general immune activation.

Every bulk PBMC sample had a fixed 350 ng of DNA loaded. TCR beta CDR3 sequences were amplified from genomic DNA with the immunoSEQ TCRb Assay kit following manufacturer instructions. The KAPA Library Quantification Kit for Illumina platforms was used to quantify the pooled libraries by qPCR. Pooled libraries were sequenced on an Illumina NextSeq 500, clustered at roughly 0.55-1.1 pM. The authors' pipeline ran thus. TCR data were analyzed with immunoSEQ ANALYZER and the R LymphoSeq package. A rearrangement efficiency score was calculated as productive divided by the sum of productive and non-productive CDR3 sequences. Clonality was assessed using the Gini coefficient and diversity using the Renyi index at alpha=1, with pairwise comparisons between timepoints within each patient. In LymphoSeq, clonal relatedness was computed with an edit distance of 3 and repertoire similarity was computed with the Bhattacharyya coefficient. To classify response, a linear discriminant analysis based on week-3 changes in clonality and diversity was built using the R MASS and caret packages. This immuneACCESS table, as held by TCRdb, lists in-frame sequences with V and J called but not all clones. Of the missing ones, under half trace to an unresolved V gene in checked studies; the others have no known cause. The V and J calls and clone size are taken from that table; D and trimming were inferred from the DNA. This sample has about 5,800 clones in its table, and roughly 85% of those were observed once. Clones ranked in the top ten supply 2.5% to 3.5% of the sample.

The CDR3 starts with the cysteine, ends with the phenylalanine, and has 15 residues. CDR3 DNA is the only sequence kept; it has 45 bases, read in frame from the first base. V and J are trimmed by 5 bases and 2 bases, and the gene matches miss 9 bases of the junction. The germline V gene specifies SQVTM as CDR1 and ANQGSEA as CDR2. Comment on this clone: The antigen it binds to is not known. No much larger clone is present one base from it, and per-base qualities are unavailable.

What the time point label conveys for this sample: pre-treatment baseline. Blood samples were collected before treatment (T0) and at week 3 (W3), after the first cycle of checkpoint blockade. Except for a couple of patients with rapid clinical progression, response was assessed 12 weeks after the first infusion by RECIST 1.1; disease control meant complete response, partial response or stable disease. Patients with prior systemic cancer treatment, concomitant immunosuppressant therapy or synchronous other active malignancies were excluded. TCR beta was sequenced in both bulk PBMC and plasma cell-free DNA in order to track circulating cells as well as T cell turnover. PBMC were isolated from blood with Lymphoprep and SepMate tubes, followed by red cell lysis. QIAamp DNA Blood Mini kits were used to extract DNA from PBMC and from sorted T cell subsets.

This sequence uses TRBV29-1 and TRBJ2-3; 8 junctional bases match TRBD2. Sample: blood, taken from a patient treated with checkpoint blockade. This TCR was sampled from a human donor with melanoma. The CDR3 in this case is CSVTGTRGNTDTQYF. The DNA sequence is given as TGCAGCGTTACTGGGACTAGAGGGAACACAGATACGCAGTATTTT.